This T cell receptor (beta chain) was captured in a study of T-cell reconstitution after alpha-beta-depleted transplantation in children. Study-level findings and limits: Surviving recipient T cells and thymic progenitors accounted for the high day-60 TCRbeta diversity observed in some patients. Newly made T cells mostly supplied T-cell counts and diversity one year after transplant. Reported findings indicate that, about two months after transplant, alpha-beta T cells came from several hundred expanded clones, which were derived from non-depleted graft cells.

This clonotype came up many times. Its antigen is unidentified. Unique molecular identifiers were incorporated during preparation of the TCRbeta library. TCRdb re-derived calls from the PCR reads in MiXCR, one entry per CDR3 protein. The sample yields 600,000 to 700,000 distinct CDR3 sequences, roughly 14% seen once. The germline V gene encodes CDR1 DFQATT and CDR2 SNEGSKA (reference sequence). The V segment lost 6 bases and the J segment 2 bases; nucleotides outside the gene matches: 10. The CDR3 is 15 amino acids. This sequence originates from a girl under 10 years old with congenital amegakaryocytic thrombocytopenia, due to receive a stem cell transplant. The starting material was PBMCs, obtained before TCRalphabeta/CD19-depleted stem cell transplant. The chain couples TRBV20-1 to TRBJ1-5; 7 bases agree with TRBD1. The CDR3 here is CSAMRAGGRNQPQHF. Written as DNA, the CDR3 is TGCAGTGCCATGCGGGCAGGGGGTCGCAATCAGCCCCAGCATTTT.